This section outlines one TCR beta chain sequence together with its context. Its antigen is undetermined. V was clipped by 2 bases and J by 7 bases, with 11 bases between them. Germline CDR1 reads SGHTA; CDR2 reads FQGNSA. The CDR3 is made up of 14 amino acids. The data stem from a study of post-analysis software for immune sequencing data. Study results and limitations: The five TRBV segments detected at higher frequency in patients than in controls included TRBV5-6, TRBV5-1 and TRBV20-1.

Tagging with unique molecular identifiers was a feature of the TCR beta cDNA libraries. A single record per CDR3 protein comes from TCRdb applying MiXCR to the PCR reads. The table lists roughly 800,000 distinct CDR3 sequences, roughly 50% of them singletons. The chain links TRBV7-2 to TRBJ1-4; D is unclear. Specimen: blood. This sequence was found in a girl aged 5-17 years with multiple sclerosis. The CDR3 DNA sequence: TGTGCCAGCAGCTTAAATGTCGCTAGTGAAAAACTGTTTTTT. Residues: CASSLNVASEKLFF.